This T cell receptor (beta chain) was retrieved from a study of cytomegalovirus exposure and HLA in healthy donors. Study findings and constraints: Segments of the TCR beta V type were, in most cases, productive about 90% or about 30% of the time in an earlier analysis. When a later analysis compared HLA-associated TCR beta chains with equally common others, the HLA-associated chains turned out to be more clonally expanded and to have lower generation probabilities. Listed as cytomegalovirus-associated were 150 or so TCR beta chains.

V lost 10 bases to trimming and J lost 5 bases; unmatched junction nucleotides: 10. Germline V gives CDR1 ENHRY, CDR2 SYGVKD. There are 13 residues in the CDR3. Remarks on this clone: What it binds is unknown.

The PCR contained 60 Vbeta and 13 Jbeta primers. Data came from immunoSEQ multiplex PCR; TCRdb stores just in-frame clones and leaves some out. The sample carries about 140,000 clones, under 70% recorded once. The sequence was collected from a woman aged 60-70 years in good health and CMV-seronegative. V gene TRBV10-3 combines with J gene TRBJ2-5; 7 bases line up with TRBD2. Sequencing was performed on PBMCs. CDR3 in DNA: TGTGCCACCTCAGCGGGAATCAGGGAGACCCAGTACTTC. Residues: CATSAGIRETQYF.